What follows are 6 T cell receptor beta chains derived from one specimen sequenced in a study of T cells in Graves' hyperthyroidism and ophthalmopathy. The investigators amplified TCR beta CDR3 regions from RNA transcripts. RT-PCR in the first round (using the HTBI primer set) targeted the TCR CDR3. TCRdb analysed the multiplex PCR reads with MiXCR anew, one entry per CDR3 protein. The sample lists fewer than 550,000 distinct CDR3 sequences; roughly 25% were seen once. The sequenced sample consisted of blood. The receptors come from a woman under 40 with Graves' ophthalmopathy.

This clonotype was seen ten or more times. The chain recombines TRBV4-1 with TRBJ1-1, with D perhaps TRBD1 (5 bases). This CDR3 has 14 residues. V gave up 3 bases and J gave up 1 base, with 9 bases separating them. The germline CDR1 and CDR2 sequences are MGHRA and YSYEKL. As DNA, the CDR3 is TGCGCCAGCAGCCAGGGACCCCGGAACACTGAAGCTTTCTTT. Translating it yields CASSQGPRNTEAFF.

Notes on this clonotype: The junction and the germline gene differ at one end; a read error may be behind it. CDR3 region: CASNQGFRQANTGELFF. The CDR3 DNA reads TGCGCCAGCAACCAAGGGTTTAGACAGGCGAACACCGGGGAGCTGTTTTTT. The J gene is TRBJ2-2, the V gene TRBV4-1, with TRBD1 as a possible D gene (6 bases). This CDR3 has 17 residues. Germline CDR1 and CDR2: MGHRA and YSYEKL.

This clonotype was seen ten or more times. The chain employs TRBV19 and TRBJ2-7, with D uncertain. The V gene's germline CDR1 is LNHDA and CDR2 SQIVND (reference sequence). CDR3 length equals 12 residues. Here the CDR3 reads CASGDNTYEQYF. CDR3 nucleotides: TGTGCGAGTGGAGACAATACCTACGAGCAGTACTTC. The complete variable domain, with remaining parts taken from reference TRBV19 and TRBJ2-7, reads DGGITQSPKYLFRKEGQNVTLSCEQNLNHDAMYWYRQDPGQGLRLIYYSQIVNDFQKGDIAEGYSVSREKKESFPLTVTSAQKNPTAFYLCASGDNTYEQYFGPGTRLTVT.

This clonotype was observed once. The chain combines TRBV28 with TRBJ1-3, with 7 bases identical to TRBD1. With 1 base clipped from V and 5 bases from J, the junction kept 5 bases outside the gene matches. CDR1 is MDHEN and CDR2 is SYDVKM in the germline V gene. This CDR3 comprises 15 residues. As DNA, the CDR3 is TGTGCCAGCAGTTTATACACAGGGGACCGAAACACCATATATTTT. It translates to CASSLYTGDRNTIYF.

This chain connects TRBV10-3 to TRBJ2-5; D possibly matches TRBD1 or TRBD2 (6 bases each). Looked up from germline, CDR1 is ENHRY and CDR2 is SYGVKD. The CDR3 covers 15 residues. The V end was cut by 2 bases, the J end by 1 base, with 11 bases between. CDR3 residues: CAISERRDIQETQYF. CDR3 in DNA: TGTGCCATCAGTGAGAGGCGGGACATCCAAGAGACCCAGTACTTC.

This clonotype was observed a handful of times. The chain employs TRBV24-1 and TRBJ1-5; D is unclear. Germline CDR1 is KGHDR and CDR2 is SFDVKD. The CDR3 is 14 amino acids. The V end lost 5 bases, the J end lost 1 base, and 8 bases lay between the germline ends. CDR3 sequence: CATSGGGSNQPQHF. DNA for the CDR3: TGTGCCACCAGTGGGGGTGGGAGCAATCAGCCCCAGCATTTT.